A selection of T cell receptor beta chains follows, all from one sample in a study of blood T cells in healthy people across ages. TCRdb itself ran the 5' RACE reads through MiXCR, one entry per CDR3 protein. The sample lists about 680,000 distinct CDR3 sequences; 49% were seen once. The sequencing input was blood. All receptors derive from a woman aged 55 to 70 in good health. Both conserved end residues are part of each CDR3. Fields, in order: V gene, J gene, clone size, CDR3 protein. A row's size may be missing; if present it is once, few, many or a size class.

v_call: TRBV11-2; j_call: TRBJ1-4; clone_size: NA; cdr3_aa: CASSLERLDTGEKLFF
v_call: TRBV27; j_call: TRBJ1-2; clone_size: NA; cdr3_aa: CASSLSGIYGYTF
v_call: TRBV20-1; j_call: TRBJ2-1; clone_size: many; cdr3_aa: CSAPARLAGIHNEQFF
v_call: TRBV20-1; j_call: TRBJ2-1; clone_size: NA; cdr3_aa: CSVDAPSYNEQFF
v_call: TRBV5-1; j_call: TRBJ2-5; clone_size: few; cdr3_aa: CASSLEGAGNEQYF
v_call: TRBV2; j_call: TRBJ2-1; clone_size: NA; cdr3_aa: CASGGDRYNEQFF
v_call: TRBV28; j_call: TRBJ2-1; clone_size: NA; cdr3_aa: CASIVNPRLHYNEQFF
v_call: TRBV9; j_call: TRBJ2-1; clone_size: NA; cdr3_aa: CASSVESGLLYNEQFF
v_call: TRBV5-1; j_call: TRBJ2-5; clone_size: NA; cdr3_aa: CASSLALHAGETQYF
v_call: TRBV9; j_call: TRBJ2-1; clone_size: NA; cdr3_aa: CASSVSGRDGQFF
v_call: TRBV25-1; j_call: NA; clone_size: NA; cdr3_aa: CASSEPGLVPEQYF
v_call: TRBV5-1; j_call: TRBJ2-3; clone_size: many; cdr3_aa: CASSLGGSGDTQYF
v_call: TRBV7-3; j_call: TRBJ2-1; clone_size: few; cdr3_aa: CASSLARAGGNNEQFF
v_call: TRBV20-1; j_call: TRBJ1-1; clone_size: few; cdr3_aa: CSARDLWRGTEAFF
v_call: TRBV24-1; j_call: TRBJ2-1; clone_size: NA; cdr3_aa: CATSDLGFGNEQFF
v_call: TRBV7-9; j_call: TRBJ2-7; clone_size: NA; cdr3_aa: CASSRIAGGPSRASYEQYF
v_call: TRBV20-1; j_call: NA; clone_size: NA; cdr3_aa: CSARDRVLAQETQYF
v_call: TRBV7-2; j_call: TRBJ2-7; clone_size: NA; cdr3_aa: CASSPPPHNEQYF
v_call: TRBV29-1; j_call: TRBJ2-3; clone_size: few; cdr3_aa: CTHAAGRGDTQYF
v_call: TRBV7-9; j_call: TRBJ2-7; clone_size: few; cdr3_aa: CASSPRTVPGEQYF
v_call: TRBV7-9; j_call: TRBJ2-1; clone_size: NA; cdr3_aa: CASSSGQGRNNEQFF
v_call: TRBV6-2/TRBV6-3; j_call: NA; clone_size: NA; cdr3_aa: CASTNEGVQGGEQYF
v_call: TRBV7-7; j_call: TRBJ2-1; clone_size: NA; cdr3_aa: CASSLEAGAHNEQFF
v_call: TRBV5-1; j_call: TRBJ1-1; clone_size: NA; cdr3_aa: CASSLYGTGYTEAFF
v_call: TRBV6-4; j_call: TRBJ2-7; clone_size: few; cdr3_aa: CASTETNGYEQYF
v_call: TRBV7-2; j_call: TRBJ2-6; clone_size: NA; cdr3_aa: CASSAPDSSSGANVLTF
v_call: TRBV21-1; j_call: TRBJ2-2; clone_size: NA; cdr3_aa: CASRSGTSGRAPNTGELFF
v_call: TRBV28; j_call: TRBJ1-4; clone_size: NA; cdr3_aa: CASSFGGGVTNEKLFF
v_call: TRBV7-2; j_call: TRBJ2-4; clone_size: few; cdr3_aa: CASSLGGSPLAGNIQYF
v_call: TRBV7-2; j_call: TRBJ1-2; clone_size: once; cdr3_aa: CASSSTRLGGGSRPYGYTF
v_call: TRBV20-1; j_call: TRBJ2-1; clone_size: NA; cdr3_aa: CSESGLGNEQFF
v_call: TRBV2; j_call: TRBJ1-4; clone_size: NA; cdr3_aa: CASNRGTATNEKLFF
v_call: TRBV4-3; j_call: TRBJ2-1; clone_size: NA; cdr3_aa: CASSQDFIVRNEQFF
v_call: TRBV11-1; j_call: TRBJ2-1; clone_size: NA; cdr3_aa: CASSLEAGKGNEQFF
v_call: TRBV5-1; j_call: TRBJ2-5; clone_size: NA; cdr3_aa: CASGGGQGETQYF
v_call: TRBV29-1; j_call: TRBJ1-1; clone_size: NA; cdr3_aa: CSVIITGYLNTEAFF
v_call: TRBV9; j_call: TRBJ1-2; clone_size: once; cdr3_aa: CASSVAGTRGDYGYTF
v_call: TRBV4-2; j_call: TRBJ2-1; clone_size: NA; cdr3_aa: CASSQARPGRALHQSSYNEQFF
v_call: TRBV18; j_call: TRBJ2-7; clone_size: many; cdr3_aa: CASSPTGQNYEQYF
v_call: TRBV7-2; j_call: TRBJ2-6; clone_size: few; cdr3_aa: CASSPVGGGTGANVLTF
v_call: TRBV6-2/TRBV6-3; j_call: TRBJ2-7; clone_size: few; cdr3_aa: CASSFGVGRSSYEQYF
v_call: TRBV4-1; j_call: NA; clone_size: NA; cdr3_aa: CASSQVVGEWETQYF